This T cell receptor beta chain was sequenced during a study of T cell responses to AZD1222 COVID-19 vaccine. Comment on this clone: Antigen unknown.

This CDR3 is 14 amino acids long. Per germline, CDR1 MNHEY and CDR2 SVGAGI. V lost 0 bases and J 4 bases, leaving 10 bases between the germline ends. Study-level findings and limits: The study found Spike-specific TCR breadth and depth rose after two AZD1222 doses. Distributed over spike, vaccine-associated CD4 TCRs predominated at 160-218 and 743-854.

Repertoires were generated with immunoSEQ multiplex PCR, while TCRdb's copy carries only in-frame clones and drops some. Counted here are 200,000 or so clones, approximately 87% occurring once; the ten biggest clones make up approximately 2.7%. This receptor was taken from an adult in good health. The gene calls are TRBV6-5 and TRBJ2-7; a weak D match, TRBD2 (6 bases). Here the sequenced sample was peripheral blood, taken on day 0 of MenACWY control vaccination. The CDR3 DNA follows: TGTGCCAGCAGTTACTCGGCGAGCGGGTACGAGCAGTACTTC. This translates into CASSYSASGYEQYF.